The 10 T cell receptor beta chains listed next were all sequenced from one sample in a study of blood T cells in healthy people across ages. A second about 7 to 11 cycle PCR used barcoded and J-beta primers. Via MiXCR, TCRdb re-called the 5' RACE reads, giving one row per CDR3 protein. The sample carries about 1.7 million distinct CDR3 sequences, 28% recorded once. Sequencing was performed on blood. All receptors derive from a woman younger than 45 in good health.

The chain uses TRBV28 and TRBJ2-1; 10 nucleotides match TRBD2. J was trimmed by 7 bases and V by 5 bases; bases with no gene match: 8. This CDR3 spans 15 amino acids. Per the germline V gene, CDR1 is MDHEN and CDR2 is SYDVKM. The DNA for the CDR3 is TGTGCCAGCAGTGTCACTAGCGGGGCCCAGAATGAGCAGTTCTTC. Its protein product is CASSVTSGAQNEQFF.

This clonotype was picked up one time. The chain carries TRBV20-1 and TRBJ2-1; D could derive from TRBD1 or TRBD2 (5 bases each). The V gene lost 0 bases and the J gene lost 3 bases, with 12 bases spanning the gap. CDR3 length: 15 residues. Germline V gene sequence: CDR1 DFQATT, CDR2 SNEGSKA (reference sequence). CDR3 sequence: CSARDPGRVYNEQFF. Written as DNA, the CDR3 is TGCAGTGCTAGAGACCCGGGGCGGGTCTACAATGAGCAGTTCTTC.

This clonotype was observed a handful of times. The rearrangement links TRBV28 to TRBJ2-1, with 8 bases fitting TRBD1. The CDR3 totals 14 residues. Trimming took 4 bases from V and 12 from J; bases not matched to a gene: 11. Germline values: CDR1 MDHEN, CDR2 SYDVKM. Here the CDR3 reads CASSSYGQGDGQFF. CDR3 bases: TGTGCCAGCAGTTCGTACGGACAGGGTGATGGGCAGTTCTTC.

The chain has TRBV5-1 and TRBJ2-7, with D unresolved. Trimming stripped 0 bases from V and 3 bases from J, with 13 bases between. The germline V gene has CDR1 SGHRS and CDR2 YFSETQ. The CDR3 totals 15 residues. CDR3 protein: CASSLAGRQVYEQYF. DNA for the CDR3: TGCGCCAGCAGCTTGGCCGGGCGGCAGGTCTACGAGCAGTACTTC.

The chain links TRBV7-6 to TRBJ1-4; no clear D. CDR1 is SGHVS, CDR2 FNYEAQ, per germline. V was trimmed by 5 bases and J by 0 bases, leaving 16 bases between them. CDR3 length equals 17 residues. The CDR3 DNA sequence: TGTGCCAGCAGCCCCCAAATTCCCGGAGCAACTAATGAAAAACTGTTTTTT. Translating it yields CASSPQIPGATNEKLFF. The full variable domain, rest sourced from reference TRBV7-6 and TRBJ1-4, is GAGVSQSPRYKVTKRGQDVALRCDPISGHVSLYWYRQALGQGPEFLTYFNYEAQQDKSGLPNDRFSAERPEGSISTLTIQRTEQRDSAMYRCASSPQIPGATNEKLFFGSGTQLSVL.

This clonotype appeared a single time. The chain is built from TRBV6-5 and TRBJ2-1; 7 positions agree with TRBD2. CDR3 size: 15 residues. V lost 5 bases, J lost 9 bases, and 13 bases stayed unmatched. Looked up from germline, CDR1 is MNHEY and CDR2 is SVGAGI. DNA of the CDR3: TGTGCCAGCAGTACCGGGACTACTGTCGTCGGTGAGCAGTTCTTC. This sequence encodes CASSTGTTVVGEQFF.

The DNA for the CDR3 is TGCGCCAGCAAGTTCTGGGGGCCCGATGAGCAGTTCTTC. Amino acid sequence: CASKFWGPDEQFF. J is TRBJ2-1 and V is TRBV5-1, with D possibly TRBD1 on 6 matching bases. CDR3 length: 13 amino acids. The V end was cut by 6 bases, the J end by 8 bases, with 15 bases between. From germline, CDR1 is SGHRS and CDR2 YFSETQ. Drawing the rest from reference TRBV5-1 and TRBJ2-1, the complete variable domain is KAGVTQTPRYLIKTRGQQVTLSCSPISGHRSVSWYQQTPGQGLQFLFEYFSETQRNKGNFPGRFSGRQFSNSRSEMNVSTLELGDSALYLCASKFWGPDEQFFGPGTRLTVL.

The V call is TRBV9, the J call TRBJ2-5; D is perhaps TRBD2 (6 bases). The V end lost 0 bases, the J end lost 5 bases, and 11 bases lay between the germline ends. CDR3 length: 14 amino acids. Germline V gene data show CDR1 as SGDLS and CDR2 as YYNGEE. The CDR3 DNA reads TGTGCCAGCAGCGTAGTCGGGGGACGGGAGACCCAGTACTTC. Translation gives CASSVVGGRETQYF.

The chain couples TRBV5-1 to TRBJ2-1, with D possibly matching TRBD1 (6 bases). Trimming took off 3 bases at V and 0 bases at J, with 19 bases between the two ends. The germline gives CDR1 SGHRS, CDR2 YFSETQ. This CDR3 contains 18 residues. The CDR3 DNA reads TGCGCCAGCAGCTATCCCGAACAGGGTGGAAGCTCCTACAATGAGCAGTTCTTC. Encoded protein: CASSYPEQGGSSYNEQFF.

This clonotype came up a few times. This chain connects TRBV10-3 to TRBJ2-5, with 12 bases matching TRBD1. CDR3 length equals 15 residues. V gave up 4 bases and J gave up 5 bases; unmatched junction bases: 5. The germline V gene has CDR1 ENHRY and CDR2 SYGVKD. Here the CDR3 DNA reads TGTGCCATCAGTGGGGACAGGGGGCTGGGGGAGACCCAGTACTTC. Encoded protein: CAISGDRGLGETQYF.